A selection of T cell receptor beta chains follows, all from one sample in a study of OX40 agonist ivuxolimab in advanced cancers. Sequencing was performed with immunoSEQ multiplex PCR; in TCRdb, only in-frame clones are kept and a portion is missing. The sample has more than 55,000 clones; approximately 85% are singletons. Here the sequenced sample was CD4+ or CD8+ T cells sorted from blood, taken in a trial of the OX40 agonist ivuxolimab. Source of these receptors: an adult with an advanced solid tumor such as melanoma, head and neck, liver or kidney cancer. Each CDR3 is given with its conserved first and last residue. A D gene is named only where the DNA matches it firmly. Only some rows state a clone size, as once, few, many or a class for expanded clones.

V gene: TRBV27; clone size: -; D gene: -; J gene: TRBJ1-1; CDR3 DNA: TGTGCCAGCAGTCCTGAGGGGTCCACTGAAGCTTTCTTT; CDR3 protein: CASSPEGSTEAFF
V gene: TRBV29-1; clone size: -; D gene: TRBD2; J gene: TRBJ2-1; CDR3 DNA: TGCAGCGTTGTTCCTCCACTAGCGGGGTCTGGTGAGCAGTTCTTC; CDR3 protein: CSVVPPLAGSGEQFF
V gene: TRBV21-1; clone size: -; D gene: -; J gene: TRBJ2-3; CDR3 DNA: -; CDR3 protein: CASSKWGQGTDTQYF
V gene: TRBV5-5; clone size: -; D gene: -; J gene: TRBJ2-3; CDR3 DNA: TGTGCCAGCAGCTTTGAGTACCTCAGCACAGATACGCAGTATTTT; CDR3 protein: CASSFEYLSTDTQYF
V gene: TRBV18; clone size: -; D gene: TRBD1; J gene: TRBJ1-2; CDR3 DNA: TGTGCCAGCTCACCGCCGGGACAGGCGGCTGGCTACACCTTC; CDR3 protein: CASSPPGQAAGYTF
V gene: TRBV9; clone size: -; D gene: TRBD1; J gene: TRBJ1-2; CDR3 DNA: TGTGCCAGCAGCGTAGCTATGGGACAGGGCTCTGGCTACACCTTC; CDR3 protein: CASSVAMGQGSGYTF
V gene: TRBV4-3; clone size: -; D gene: -; J gene: TRBJ1-1; CDR3 DNA: TGCGCCAGCAGCCCAAGCGCGGGGAACACTGAAGCTTTCTTT; CDR3 protein: CASSPSAGNTEAFF
V gene: TRBV27; clone size: -; D gene: -; J gene: TRBJ2-7; CDR3 DNA: TGTGCCAGCAGTTTACTCGGGACCCTCGGGGGCTACGAGCAGTACTTC; CDR3 protein: CASSLLGTLGGYEQYF
V gene: TRBV29-1; clone size: few; D gene: TRBD2; J gene: TRBJ2-1; CDR3 DNA: TGCAGCGTTGGCCTAGCGGGAGGGTTAGGTGAGCAGTTCTTC; CDR3 protein: CSVGLAGGLGEQFF
V gene: TRBV30; clone size: once; D gene: TRBD1; J gene: TRBJ2-1; CDR3 DNA: TGTGCTTCAACCCGGGACAGGGAACCCAATGAGCAGTTCTTC; CDR3 protein: CASTRDREPNEQFF
V gene: TRBV9; clone size: few; D gene: -; J gene: TRBJ1-2; CDR3 DNA: TGTGCCAGCAGCGCATTGGAGGGGTTTGGCTACACCTTC; CDR3 protein: CASSALEGFGYTF
V gene: TRBV5-4; clone size: few; D gene: -; J gene: TRBJ2-3; CDR3 DNA: TGTGCCAGCAGCTTGGCCTTAAGGGGGACAGATACGCAGTATTTT; CDR3 protein: CASSLALRGTDTQYF
V gene: TRBV5-1; clone size: -; D gene: -; J gene: TRBJ2-3; CDR3 DNA: TGCGCCAGCAGCTTGGAAGGAGCCCGGGGAGATACGCAGTATTTT; CDR3 protein: CASSLEGARGDTQYF
V gene: TRBV27; clone size: -; D gene: TRBD2; J gene: TRBJ2-1; CDR3 DNA: TGTGCCAGCAGTTTTGGAGCGGGAGGTTCCTACAATGAGCAGTTCTTC; CDR3 protein: CASSFGAGGSYNEQFF
V gene: TRBV18; clone size: -; D gene: TRBD2; J gene: TRBJ2-1; CDR3 DNA: TGTGCCAGCTCACCACCGTCTATTGGGCGGGGGGAGGACAATGAGCAGTTCTTC; CDR3 protein: CASSPPSIGRGEDNEQFF
V gene: TRBV9; clone size: -; D gene: -; J gene: TRBJ2-3; CDR3 DNA: TGTGCCAGCAGCGTAGTTTCGGGTTCTAGCACAGATACGCAGTATTTT; CDR3 protein: CASSVVSGSSTDTQYF
V gene: TRBV19; clone size: -; D gene: TRBD1; J gene: TRBJ2-7; CDR3 DNA: TGTGCCAGTAGTATAGGAAGGGACAGGGGGCAACAGTACTTT; CDR3 protein: CASSIGRDRGQQYF
V gene: TRBV4-3; clone size: -; D gene: TRBD1; J gene: TRBJ2-1; CDR3 DNA: TGCGCCAGCAGCCAGGGCAGGACAGGGGGCATCGGTGAGCAGTTCTTC; CDR3 protein: CASSQGRTGGIGEQFF
V gene: TRBV4-1; clone size: -; D gene: TRBD2; J gene: TRBJ2-7; CDR3 DNA: TGCGCCAGCAGCCAAGAAGCGGCGGGAGGATACGAGCAGTACTTC; CDR3 protein: CASSQEAAGGYEQYF
V gene: TRBV11-2; clone size: -; D gene: -; J gene: TRBJ2-7; CDR3 DNA: TGTGCCAGCAGCCGATGGACCTACGAGCAGTACTTC; CDR3 protein: CASSRWTYEQYF
V gene: TRBV28; clone size: -; D gene: TRBD1; J gene: TRBJ1-5; CDR3 DNA: TGTGCCAGCAGGGGGCTGGGACAGGGACATTATCAGCCCCAGCATTTT; CDR3 protein: CASRGLGQGHYQPQHF
V gene: TRBV27; clone size: once; D gene: -; J gene: TRBJ2-3; CDR3 DNA: TGTGCCACCGAGGACAGATATAGCACAGATACGCAGTATTTT; CDR3 protein: CATEDRYSTDTQYF
V gene: TRBV28; clone size: -; D gene: -; J gene: TRBJ2-1; CDR3 DNA: TGTGCCAGCAGTTTAAGGTTATACAATGAGCAGTTCTTC; CDR3 protein: CASSLRLYNEQFF
V gene: TRBV19; clone size: -; D gene: TRBD2; J gene: TRBJ2-1; CDR3 DNA: TGTGCCAGTAGCCCGGGACTAGCGGGCGACAATGAGCAGTTCTTC; CDR3 protein: CASSPGLAGDNEQFF
V gene: TRBV9; clone size: -; D gene: TRBD1; J gene: TRBJ1-6; CDR3 DNA: TGTGCCAGCAGCGGTCCGGGACAGGGGGTTTCACCCCTCCACTTT; CDR3 protein: CASSGPGQGVSPLHF
V gene: TRBV14; clone size: -; D gene: TRBD2; J gene: TRBJ2-1; CDR3 DNA: TGTGCCAGCAGCTCGTGGACTAGCGGGCATTACAATGAGCAGTTCTTC; CDR3 protein: CASSSWTSGHYNEQFF
V gene: TRBV29-1; clone size: -; D gene: -; J gene: TRBJ2-3; CDR3 DNA: TGCAGCGTTGCAAGTCAGGTTCACACTTGGGACCGCACAGATACGCAGTATTTT; CDR3 protein: CSVASQVHTWDRTDTQYF
V gene: TRBV6-5; clone size: -; D gene: -; J gene: TRBJ1-1; CDR3 DNA: TGTGCCAGCACTCCGACTACTCGGGCTGAAGCTTTCTTT; CDR3 protein: CASTPTTRAEAFF
V gene: TRBV7-2; clone size: -; D gene: -; J gene: TRBJ2-1; CDR3 DNA: TGTGCCAGCAGCTTGTGGGACTCCGATGAGCAGTTCTTC; CDR3 protein: CASSLWDSDEQFF
V gene: TRBV30; clone size: -; D gene: -; J gene: TRBJ1-3; CDR3 DNA: TGTGCCTGGAGGTTGGAGGACGCTGGAAACACCATATATTTT; CDR3 protein: CAWRLEDAGNTIYF
V gene: TRBV19; clone size: -; D gene: TRBD2; J gene: TRBJ2-2; CDR3 DNA: TGTGCCAGTAGTATTGATAGCGGGAGGGGAAACACCGGGGAGCTGTTTTTT; CDR3 protein: CASSIDSGRGNTGELFF
V gene: TRBV7-9; clone size: -; D gene: TRBD1; J gene: TRBJ2-7; CDR3 DNA: TGTGCCAGCAGCGTCGCGGACAGGTCGAAGTACTTC; CDR3 protein: CASSVADRSKYF
V gene: TRBV5-1; clone size: -; D gene: -; J gene: TRBJ2-2; CDR3 DNA: TGCGCCAGCAGCACCTGGCAGGACACCGGGGAGCTGTTTTTT; CDR3 protein: CASSTWQDTGELFF
V gene: TRBV27; clone size: -; D gene: -; J gene: TRBJ1-6; CDR3 DNA: TGTGCCAGCCAGGGTCCCTGGGATTCACCCCTCCACTTT; CDR3 protein: CASQGPWDSPLHF
V gene: TRBV27; clone size: -; D gene: -; J gene: TRBJ2-7; CDR3 DNA: TGTGCCAGCAGTTTTGGTTACGGAGCCTACAAGCAGTACTTC; CDR3 protein: CASSFGYGAYKQYF